The 8 T cell receptor beta chains below were found in one sample sequenced in a study of identical twins. In TCRdb, the 5' RACE reads were re-called with MiXCR into one record per CDR3 protein. The sample yields around 220,000 distinct CDR3 sequences, over 12% seen once. Material for sequencing was memory (CD45RO+) T cells sorted from blood. Source of these receptors: a woman aged 18-30 years in good health.

This clonotype was detected ten times or more. The chain carries TRBV7-6 and TRBJ1-6, with D perhaps matching TRBD1 (5 bases). Per germline, CDR1 SGHVS and CDR2 FNYEAQ. The CDR3 runs to 15 residues. V was cut by 1 base and J by 9 bases, with 13 bases left in between. The CDR3 sequence is CASSLVPGEGSPLHF. The CDR3 nucleotides read TGTGCCAGCAGCTTAGTCCCGGGGGAGGGTTCACCCCTCCACTTT.

This clonotype has only a few counts. The chain joins TRBV2 to TRBJ1-1; D possibly corresponds to TRBD1 (5 bases). V shed 6 bases and J shed 0 bases, with 11 bases lying between them. CDR3 length: 14 residues. Germline V CDR1 and CDR2: SNHLY, FYNNEI. CDR3 sequence: CASRGTVVNTEAFF. The CDR3 region has the DNA TGTGCCAGCAGGGGGACGGTTGTGAACACTGAAGCTTTCTTT.

The J gene is TRBJ2-7, the V gene TRBV28; 7 bases agree with TRBD2. The germline CDR1 and CDR2 sequences are MDHEN and SYDVKM. The CDR3 spans 16 residues. The V gene end was trimmed by 6 bases and the J gene end by 0 bases; junction bases not matched to a gene: 11. CDR3 region: CASRDRGLMISYEQYF. In DNA form, the CDR3 reads TGTGCCAGCAGGGATCGGGGACTAATGATCTCCTACGAGCAGTACTTC.

This clonotype was counted between two and nine times. This chain links TRBV6-1 with TRBJ1-6; 9 nucleotides align to TRBD1. This CDR3 region has 15 residues. V dropped 6 bases and J dropped 7; count of bases not matched to a gene: 7. CDR1 MNHNS and CDR2 SASEGT come from the germline V gene. In nucleotides, the CDR3 is TGTGCCAGCAGACAGGGGGCTAATCCGAATTCACCCCTCCACTTT. Translation gives CASRQGANPNSPLHF.

The chain couples TRBV30 to TRBJ2-6; D gene unclear. The CDR3 is made up of 13 amino acids. Germline V gene sequence: CDR1 GTSNPN, CDR2 SVGIG (reference sequence). V was trimmed by 0 bases and J by 3 bases, leaving 3 bases between them. As DNA, the CDR3 is TGTGCCTGGAGTGTCGATGGGGCCAACGTCCTGACTTTC. Translating gives CAWSVDGANVLTF.

This clonotype was observed a few times. The chain combines TRBV16 with TRBJ2-3; D is unresolved. V lost 0 bases, J lost 3 bases, and 4 bases lay in between. The CDR3 consists of 13 residues. Germline CDR1 is KGHSY and CDR2 is FQNENV. CDR3 protein: CASSQSVTDTQYF. The CDR3 DNA follows: TGTGCCAGCAGCCAATCGGTAACAGATACGCAGTATTTT.

This clonotype was detected a few times. The CDR3 end shows no conserved phenylalanine or tryptophan, and so a read error is likely. V gene TRBV7-2 combines with J gene TRBJ2-5, with D perhaps matching TRBD1 (5 bases). Germline values: CDR1 SGHTA, CDR2 FQGNSA. The CDR3 totals 12 residues. Trimming removed 4 bases at V and 4 bases at J, with 7 bases between. The CDR3 bases are TGTGCCAGCAGCTATGACAGAGAGACCCAGTACCTC. As protein: CASSYDRETQYL.

Only a few counts were recorded for this clonotype. V gene TRBV9 combines with J gene TRBJ1-6; D gene uncertain. V dropped 3 bases and J dropped 0 bases, with 4 bases sitting between them. Germline V lookup: CDR1 SGDLS, CDR2 YYNGEE. This CDR3 comprises 14 residues. CDR3 sequence: CASSADSYNSPLHF. DNA for the CDR3: TGTGCCAGCAGCGCCGACTCCTATAATTCACCCCTCCACTTT.